Listed here is a single T cell receptor beta chain. Its target is unknown. Investigators sorted each CD8+ T cell subset in triplicate, taking approximately 330,000 cells each time. The CDR3 totals 11 residues. Per germline, CDR1 SGHDN and CDR2 FVKESK. The data stem from a study of CXCR3-negative and CXCR3-positive naive CD8 T cells. Notes on the study in general: Against CXCR3-negative naive cells, CXCR3-positive naive cells showed more hydrophobic TRB CDR3s. Memory CD8+ cells had much lower diversity, and both naive subsets had comparably high diversity.

cDNA libraries for TRB were generated by 5' RACE incorporating UMI labels. TCRdb re-called the 5' RACE reads; every CDR3 protein appears as one record, without DNA. The table for this sample gives 50,000 to 65,000 distinct CDR3 sequences. What was sequenced was naive CXCR3+ CD8+ T cells from blood. As to subset: CD45RO-CCR7+CD27+CD95- naive CD8+ T cells expressing CXCR3 (TNR3+). This chain connects TRBV14 to TRBJ2-7. The clonotype was recovered from a human donor in good health. Some clones in this sample may be carry-over from other donors' samples. The chain's CDR3 is CASSQNYEQYF.